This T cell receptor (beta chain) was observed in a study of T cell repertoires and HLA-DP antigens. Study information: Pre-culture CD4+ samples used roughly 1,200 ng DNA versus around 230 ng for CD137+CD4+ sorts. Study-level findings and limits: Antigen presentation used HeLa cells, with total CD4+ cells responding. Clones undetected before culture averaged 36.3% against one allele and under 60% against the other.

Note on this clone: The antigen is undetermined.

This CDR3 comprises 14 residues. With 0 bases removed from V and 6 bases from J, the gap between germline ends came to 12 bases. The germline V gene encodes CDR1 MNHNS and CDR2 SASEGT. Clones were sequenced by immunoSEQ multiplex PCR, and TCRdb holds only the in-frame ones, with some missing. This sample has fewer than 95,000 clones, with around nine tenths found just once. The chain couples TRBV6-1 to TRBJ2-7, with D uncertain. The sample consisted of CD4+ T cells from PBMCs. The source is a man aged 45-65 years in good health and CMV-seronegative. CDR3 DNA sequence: TGTGCCAGCAGTGAAGCATTTGGGCCCAGCGAGCAGTACTTC. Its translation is CASSEAFGPSEQYF.